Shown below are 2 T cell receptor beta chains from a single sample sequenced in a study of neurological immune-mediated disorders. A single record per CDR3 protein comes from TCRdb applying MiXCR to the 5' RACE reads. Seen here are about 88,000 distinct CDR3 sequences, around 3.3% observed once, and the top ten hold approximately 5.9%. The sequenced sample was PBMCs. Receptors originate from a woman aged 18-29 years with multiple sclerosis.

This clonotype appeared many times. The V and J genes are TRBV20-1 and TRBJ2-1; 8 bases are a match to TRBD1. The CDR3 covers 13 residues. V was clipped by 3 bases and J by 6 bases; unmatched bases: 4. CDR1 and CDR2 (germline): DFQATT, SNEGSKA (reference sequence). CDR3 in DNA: TGCAGTGCTAGTAAGGGACAGGTCAATGAGCAGTTCTTC. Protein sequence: CSASKGQVNEQFF.

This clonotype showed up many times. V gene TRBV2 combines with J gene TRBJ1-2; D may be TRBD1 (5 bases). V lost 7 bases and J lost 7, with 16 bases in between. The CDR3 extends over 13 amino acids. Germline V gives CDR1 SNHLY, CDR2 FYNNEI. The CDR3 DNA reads TGTGCCAGCAAGGGGCAAGGGGTACGTGGCTACACCTTC. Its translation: CASKGQGVRGYTF.